These T cell receptor beta chains were read from a single sample in a study of blood T cells in healthy people across ages. TCRdb independently ran MiXCR on the 5' RACE reads; one entry per CDR3 protein. The sample consists of under 2,000,000 distinct CDR3 sequences, 49% of them appearing once. Sequencing was carried out using blood. These receptors came from a woman aged 40 to 50 in good health. CDR3s include the opening cysteine and the closing phenylalanine or tryptophan. Each record gives: D gene, J gene, clone size, V gene, CDR3 DNA, CDR3 protein. The D gene is left open where the match is weak. Only some rows state a clone size, as once, few, many or a class for expanded clones.

d_gene: TRBD2
j_gene: TRBJ2-5
abundance: few
v_gene: TRBV5-1
CDR3nt: TGCGCCAGCAGCTCATGGACTAGCGGGGTAGAGACCCAGTACTTC
CDR3aa: CASSSWTSGVETQYF

d_gene: NA
j_gene: TRBJ2-7
abundance: NA
v_gene: TRBV4-1
CDR3nt: TGCGCCAGCAGCCAAGAGTGGGGAGAGGCCCAGTACTTC
CDR3aa: CASSQEWGEAQYF

d_gene: TRBD1
j_gene: TRBJ1-2
abundance: few
v_gene: TRBV10-3
CDR3nt: TGTGCCATCAGTGATGGACAGGGCTATGGCTACACCTTC
CDR3aa: CAISDGQGYGYTF

d_gene: NA
j_gene: TRBJ2-3
abundance: NA
v_gene: TRBV5-1
CDR3nt: TGCGCCGGCAGCTTGGCCGCAGGGAGGACCTCAGATACGCAGTATTTT
CDR3aa: CAGSLAAGRTSDTQYF

d_gene: NA
j_gene: TRBJ1-2
abundance: NA
v_gene: TRBV3-1
CDR3nt: TGTGCCAGCAGCCAAGATGGAGAGGGGGAGAACTATGGCTACACCTTC
CDR3aa: CASSQDGEGENYGYTF

d_gene: NA
j_gene: TRBJ1-2
abundance: NA
v_gene: TRBV20-1
CDR3nt: TGCAGTGCCGGGTGGGCTAACTATGGCTACACCTTC
CDR3aa: CSAGWANYGYTF

d_gene: NA
j_gene: TRBJ1-1
abundance: NA
v_gene: TRBV7-9
CDR3nt: TGTGCCAGCAGCTTAGAGGCCAGGGGTAACACTGAAGCTTTCTTT
CDR3aa: CASSLEARGNTEAFF

d_gene: TRBD2
j_gene: TRBJ2-7
abundance: many
v_gene: TRBV6-6
CDR3nt: TGTGCCAGCAGGACTAGCGGGGCCTACGAGCAGTACTTC
CDR3aa: CASRTSGAYEQYF

d_gene: TRBD1
j_gene: TRBJ1-6
abundance: NA
v_gene: TRBV27
CDR3nt: TGTGCCAGCAGTGAACGACAGGGTGTAGGCCTCCACTTT
CDR3aa: CASSERQGVGLHF

d_gene: NA
j_gene: TRBJ1-2
abundance: NA
v_gene: TRBV7-2
CDR3nt: TGTGCCAGCAGCTTAGACCAGGGGAGCAGTGGCTACACCTTC
CDR3aa: CASSLDQGSSGYTF

d_gene: TRBD2
j_gene: TRBJ2-3
abundance: many
v_gene: TRBV28
CDR3nt: TGTGCCAGCAGGCCGACTAGCGGAGGCACAGATACGCAGTATTTT
CDR3aa: CASRPTSGGTDTQYF

d_gene: NA
j_gene: TRBJ2-5
abundance: NA
v_gene: TRBV29-1
CDR3nt: TGCAGCGTTGTTCAACCCCCCGGTGAGACCCAGTACTTC
CDR3aa: CSVVQPPGETQYF

d_gene: NA
j_gene: TRBJ2-1
abundance: NA
v_gene: TRBV27
CDR3nt: TGTGCCAGCAGTTTCCAGGGGTCCGGCAATGAGCAGTTCTTC
CDR3aa: CASSFQGSGNEQFF

d_gene: TRBD2
j_gene: TRBJ2-3
abundance: NA
v_gene: TRBV29-1
CDR3nt: TGCAGCGTGGAACCGGGACTAGCGGGGGGTGGGCAGTATTTT
CDR3aa: CSVEPGLAGGGQYF

d_gene: TRBD1
j_gene: TRBJ1-4
abundance: few
v_gene: TRBV7-2
CDR3nt: TGTGCCAGCAGCTTCAGGGGGCTACCTAATGAAAAACTGTTTTTT
CDR3aa: CASSFRGLPNEKLFF

d_gene: NA
j_gene: TRBJ1-1
abundance: NA
v_gene: TRBV10-3
CDR3nt: TGTGCCATCAGTGAGGGTGGAGGCAGGAACACTGAAGCTTTCTTT
CDR3aa: CAISEGGGRNTEAFF

d_gene: TRBD1
j_gene: TRBJ1-4
abundance: NA
v_gene: TRBV20-1
CDR3nt: TGCAGTGCCCGGGACAGTTACGAAAAACTGTTTTTT
CDR3aa: CSARDSYEKLFF

d_gene: TRBD2
j_gene: TRBJ2-3
abundance: NA
v_gene: TRBV6-2/TRBV6-3
CDR3nt: TGTGCCAGCAGCCCCGGGACTAGTTTTGCTACGCAGTATTTT
CDR3aa: CASSPGTSFATQYF

d_gene: NA
j_gene: TRBJ2-5
abundance: NA
v_gene: TRBV20-1
CDR3nt: TGCAGTGCTAGACCACAGTTACCCCAAGAGACCCAGTACTTC
CDR3aa: CSARPQLPQETQYF

d_gene: TRBD1
j_gene: TRBJ2-3
abundance: NA
v_gene: TRBV12-3/TRBV12-4
CDR3nt: TGTGCCAGCAGTTTAGGGGACAGGGAGCCAGATACGCAGTATTTT
CDR3aa: CASSLGDREPDTQYF

d_gene: NA
j_gene: TRBJ2-7
abundance: NA
v_gene: TRBV24-1
CDR3nt: TGTGCCACCAGTGATTTGTCGGGGCGCGAGCAGTACTTC
CDR3aa: CATSDLSGREQYF

d_gene: NA
j_gene: TRBJ2-3
abundance: NA
v_gene: TRBV7-2
CDR3nt: TGTGCCAGCAGCTTAGGATCCCGGGGACGGAGCACAGATACGCAGTATTTT
CDR3aa: CASSLGSRGRSTDTQYF

d_gene: NA
j_gene: TRBJ2-5
abundance: NA
v_gene: TRBV7-2
CDR3nt: TGTGCCAGCAGACAGGTTCAGGTGCAAGAGATCCAGTACTTC
CDR3aa: CASRQVQVQEIQYF

d_gene: NA
j_gene: TRBJ2-3
abundance: few
v_gene: TRBV25-1
CDR3nt: TGTGCCAGCAGTGGTATAGGGCTAACTACAGATACGCAGTATTTT
CDR3aa: CASSGIGLTTDTQYF

d_gene: TRBD2
j_gene: TRBJ2-1
abundance: NA
v_gene: TRBV14
CDR3nt: TGTGCCAGCAGCCAAGTTCTAGCGGGCCCATACAATGAGCAGTTCTTC
CDR3aa: CASSQVLAGPYNEQFF

d_gene: NA
j_gene: TRBJ2-3
abundance: few
v_gene: TRBV25-1
CDR3nt: TGTGCCAGCAGTGAACGAATCGGCGGCGACGGTTTGACGCAGTATTTT
CDR3aa: CASSERIGGDGLTQYF

d_gene: NA
j_gene: TRBJ2-1
abundance: NA
v_gene: TRBV6-1
CDR3nt: TGTGCCAGCAGTGACCGGACGGTATACAATGAGCAGTTCTTC
CDR3aa: CASSDRTVYNEQFF

d_gene: NA
j_gene: TRBJ1-4
abundance: NA
v_gene: TRBV4-1
CDR3nt: TGCGCCAGCAGCCAAGAAAGTAGAAAGAAACTGTTTTTT
CDR3aa: CASSQESRKKLFF

d_gene: NA
j_gene: TRBJ2-3
abundance: few
v_gene: TRBV3-1
CDR3nt: TGTGCCAGCAGCCCCAGACTCGAACGAAGAGATACGCAGTATTTT
CDR3aa: CASSPRLERRDTQYF

d_gene: TRBD2
j_gene: TRBJ2-3
abundance: NA
v_gene: TRBV4-1
CDR3nt: TGCGCCAGCAGCCGGGAGGGAGGACTAGCGGCGAACACAGATACGCAGTATTTT
CDR3aa: CASSREGGLAANTDTQYF

d_gene: TRBD1
j_gene: TRBJ2-7
abundance: NA
v_gene: TRBV29-1
CDR3nt: TGCAGCGTTGCGCGGACAGGGTCCTACAATGAGCAGTACTTC
CDR3aa: CSVARTGSYNEQYF

d_gene: TRBD1
j_gene: TRBJ2-7
abundance: NA
v_gene: TRBV9
CDR3nt: TGTGCCAGCAGCGCCGGGACAGGAGGCCTCTACGAGCAGTACTTC
CDR3aa: CASSAGTGGLYEQYF

d_gene: NA
j_gene: TRBJ2-3
abundance: NA
v_gene: TRBV12-3/TRBV12-4
CDR3nt: TGTGCCAGCAGTAGGACAGCCGCAGATACGCAGTATTTT
CDR3aa: CASSRTAADTQYF

d_gene: NA
j_gene: TRBJ1-5
abundance: NA
v_gene: TRBV15
CDR3nt: TGTGCCACCAGCAGAGCGGGAAGCAATCAGCCCCAGCATTTT
CDR3aa: CATSRAGSNQPQHF

d_gene: NA
j_gene: TRBJ1-1
abundance: NA
v_gene: TRBV12-3/TRBV12-4
CDR3nt: TGTGCCAGCAGTTTAGGGGGCGCGGACACTGAAGCTTTCTTT
CDR3aa: CASSLGGADTEAFF

d_gene: NA
j_gene: TRBJ2-4
abundance: NA
v_gene: TRBV29-1
CDR3nt: TGCAGCGCAGAGGGGGGCGCAAGGAACAATCAGTACTTC
CDR3aa: CSAEGGARNNQYF

d_gene: NA
j_gene: TRBJ2-1
abundance: NA
v_gene: TRBV6-5
CDR3nt: TGTGCCAGCAGTGACGAGGTGCGTCACAATGAGCAGTTCTTC
CDR3aa: CASSDEVRHNEQFF

d_gene: NA
j_gene: TRBJ2-3
abundance: NA
v_gene: TRBV2
CDR3nt: TGTGCCAGCACCACCTTCGTGGCAGATACGCAGTATTTT
CDR3aa: CASTTFVADTQYF

d_gene: NA
j_gene: TRBJ2-7
abundance: few
v_gene: TRBV5-1
CDR3nt: TGCGCCAGCAGCTTAAGGCAAGTCGAGCAGTACTTC
CDR3aa: CASSLRQVEQYF

d_gene: NA
j_gene: TRBJ2-3
abundance: NA
v_gene: TRBV7-2
CDR3nt: TGTGCCAGCCAAAGGGCACGGGATACGCAGTATTTT
CDR3aa: CASQRARDTQYF

d_gene: TRBD2
j_gene: TRBJ2-3
abundance: NA
v_gene: TRBV12-3/TRBV12-4
CDR3nt: TGTGCCAGCAGTTTAATTGGGCTAGCGGGGGACACAGATACGCAGTATTTT
CDR3aa: CASSLIGLAGDTDTQYF

d_gene: TRBD2
j_gene: TRBJ2-7
abundance: NA
v_gene: TRBV9
CDR3nt: TGTGCCAGCAGCGTAGCGGCTAGCGGGGGCTACGAGCAGTACTTC
CDR3aa: CASSVAASGGYEQYF

d_gene: NA
j_gene: TRBJ2-3
abundance: NA
v_gene: TRBV3-1
CDR3nt: TGTGCCAGCAGCCAAGAGGGTAATACTGCAGGTACGCAGTATTTT
CDR3aa: CASSQEGNTAGTQYF

d_gene: NA
j_gene: TRBJ2-3
abundance: NA
v_gene: TRBV27
CDR3nt: TGTGCCAGCAGAACTAGCTCCAGCACAGATACGCAGTATTTT
CDR3aa: CASRTSSSTDTQYF

d_gene: TRBD2
j_gene: TRBJ2-3
abundance: NA
v_gene: TRBV2
CDR3nt: TGTGCCAGCAGCGGGGGGGGTCTAGCGAGTACAGATACGCAGTATTTT
CDR3aa: CASSGGGLASTDTQYF

d_gene: NA
j_gene: TRBJ2-3
abundance: NA
v_gene: TRBV20-1
CDR3nt: TGCAGTGCTAGACTCCTAGACGCCACAGATACGCAGTATTTT
CDR3aa: CSARLLDATDTQYF

d_gene: NA
j_gene: TRBJ2-2
abundance: NA
v_gene: TRBV7-3
CDR3nt: TGTGCCAGCAGCTTAAAAGGTCTGGGTAGGAACACCGGGGAGCTGTTTTTT
CDR3aa: CASSLKGLGRNTGELFF

d_gene: NA
j_gene: TRBJ1-1
abundance: once
v_gene: TRBV6-1
CDR3nt: TGTGCCAGCAGTGAAATTACCCTTAGAGGGCCCACTGAAGCTTTCTTT
CDR3aa: CASSEITLRGPTEAFF

d_gene: NA
j_gene: TRBJ2-5
abundance: NA
v_gene: TRBV27
CDR3nt: TGTGCCAGCACTCCTTCAGGGGCCAGGTACCAAGAGACCCAGTACTTC
CDR3aa: CASTPSGARYQETQYF

d_gene: NA
j_gene: TRBJ2-7
abundance: once
v_gene: TRBV21-1
CDR3nt: TGTGCCAGCAGCAATGGGGGTGGCAGAACCTACGAGCAGTACTTC
CDR3aa: CASSNGGGRTYEQYF